The entry that follows covers one T cell receptor beta chain sequence. Its specificity is unknown. Using immunoSEQ multiplex PCR, the repertoire was profiled, and TCRdb retains in-frame clones only, with some absent. The table includes 85,000 to 100,000 clones, under 90% detected once. The sort gate was single viable CD3+CD4+CD8-CD45RO+ cells for memory CD4+ T cells. CD4+ T cells were isolated by positive magnetic selection. The CDR3 length is 15 residues. Trimming left V 2 bases short and J 4 bases short, with 14 bases between. Per the germline V gene, CDR1 is MNHNS and CDR2 is SASEGT. The sample originates from a study of memory CD4+ T cells and cytomegalovirus serostatus. Overall study findings and caveats: Repertoires predicted CMV serostatus with median bootstrapped AUC of 0.95.

The sequencing sample was made of memory CD4+ T cells from blood. The chain is built from TRBV6-1 and TRBJ1-1, with a tentative D call TRBD1 (6 bases). This TCR was recovered from an adult in good health and CMV-seropositive. The CDR3 coding sequence is TGTGCCAGCAGTGAACGGTTAGGGGGGGTCACTGAAGCTTTCTTT. Protein product: CASSERLGGVTEAFF.